Sequencing of this TCR beta chain was carried out in a study of blood T cell repertoires in COVID-19. Study-wide background: The United States, Italy and Spain were the sources of the acute and convalescent COVID-19 samples.

Authors' methods: Reference gene primer amplification yielded estimated nucleated cell counts. The method was immunoSEQ multiplex PCR; TCRdb's version includes in-frame clones alone and lacks a portion of them. V and J calls and clone size are as listed in that table; D and trimming were resolved from the DNA. The sample has a few hundred thousand clones; 92% are singletons. V lost 1 base and J 1 base, leaving 5 bases between the germline ends. The CDR3 length is 14 residues. Germline assignment: CDR1 SGHRS and CDR2 YFSETQ. Participants had their cohort set by participant-reported clinical history. This chain uses TRBV5-1 with TRBJ2-2; tentatively, D is TRBD1 (5 bases). Source material: PBMCs or T cells enriched from blood (not recorded which). The receptor was derived from a woman aged 30 to 39 who had recovered from COVID-19. The CDR3 here is CASSLTGNTGELFF. The CDR3 DNA is TGCGCCAGCAGCTTGACAGGGAACACCGGGGAGCTGTTTTTT.